The rows below give T cell receptor beta chains drawn from one sample of a study of shared clonotypes between healthy human individuals. Measured with immunoSEQ multiplex PCR; TCRdb has only the in-frame clones, and not every one. The data hold roughly 1,500,000 clones, with 98% to 99% observed a single time. The specimen sequenced was naive CD4+ T cells sorted from blood. Receptor source: a man younger than 40 in good health. The CDR3 runs from the conserved cysteine through the conserved F or W. A D gene is named only where the DNA matches it firmly. Not every row has a clone size; where given, it reads once, few, many or a size class.

DNA: TGTGCCAGCAGCTTGGACCAGACCTACGAGCAGTACTTC
CDR3: CASSLDQTYEQYF
J: TRBJ2-7
V: TRBV5-4
D: NA
size: NA

DNA: TGTGCCAGCAGCGTGGCGTCGAACTACGAGCAGTACTTC
CDR3: CASSVASNYEQYF
J: TRBJ2-7
V: TRBV9
D: NA
size: NA

DNA: TGTGCCAGCTCCCCGTGGGACGACAGCTACGAGCAGTACTTC
CDR3: CASSPWDDSYEQYF
J: TRBJ2-7
V: TRBV18
D: NA
size: NA

DNA: TGTGCCAGCAGCTCCTCCGGGGTTGCCTACGAGCAGTACTTC
CDR3: CASSSSGVAYEQYF
J: TRBJ2-7
V: TRBV7-2
D: NA
size: NA

DNA: TGTGCCATCAGTGTGGTCGGGGGAGATCAGCCCCAGCATTTT
CDR3: CAISVVGGDQPQHF
J: TRBJ1-5
V: TRBV10-3
D: NA
size: NA

DNA: TGTGCCAGCTCACCCGGTAGCAATCAGCCCCAGCATTTT
CDR3: CASSPGSNQPQHF
J: TRBJ1-5
V: TRBV18
D: NA
size: NA

DNA: TGTGCCAGCACAGCGGGCCGTCAGCCCCAGCATTTT
CDR3: CASTAGRQPQHF
J: TRBJ1-5
V: TRBV28
D: NA
size: NA

DNA: TGTGCCAGCAGTTCGATCAAACAGGGGGCGATCTATGGCTACACCTTC
CDR3: CASSSIKQGAIYGYTF
J: TRBJ1-2
V: TRBV28
D: TRBD1
size: NA

DNA: TGTGCCAGCAGCCCCCCCGGGTTAGCGGGAGGGAAGGGGTATGAGCAGTTCTTC
CDR3: CASSPPGLAGGKGYEQFF
J: TRBJ2-1
V: TRBV7-2
D: TRBD2
size: once

DNA: TGTGCCAGCAGTGAAGTAATAGAGCAGTTCTTC
CDR3: CASSEVIEQFF
J: TRBJ2-1
V: TRBV2
D: NA
size: NA

DNA: TGTGCCAGCAGCTTAAGGGACAGGGGGAAAAGAACTGGGGCCAACGTCCTGACTTTC
CDR3: CASSLRDRGKRTGANVLTF
J: TRBJ2-6
V: TRBV7-9
D: TRBD1
size: once

DNA: TGTGCCAGCAGTGAATCCCGGACGGCCAGCCCAACTAATGAAAAACTGTTTTTT
CDR3: CASSESRTASPTNEKLFF
J: TRBJ1-4
V: TRBV25-1
D: NA
size: NA

DNA: TGTGCCAGCAGTTACGGTACAGGGATCTCCTACGAGCAGTACTTC
CDR3: CASSYGTGISYEQYF
J: TRBJ2-7
V: TRBV6-5
D: NA
size: few

DNA: TGCGCCAGCAGCTTGGCAGGCAGGGTCGCAGCCGGGGAGCTGTTTTTT
CDR3: CASSLAGRVAAGELFF
J: TRBJ2-2
V: TRBV5-1
D: NA
size: NA

DNA: TGCGCCAGCAGCTCCGGACAGGGTGGGAGTTGGCAAGAGACCCAGTACTTC
CDR3: CASSSGQGGSWQETQYF
J: TRBJ2-5
V: TRBV5-1
D: TRBD1
size: NA

DNA: TGTGCCAGCAGCGCGGGACTAGCGGCAAGCTCCTACAATGAGCAGTTCTTC
CDR3: CASSAGLAASSYNEQFF
J: TRBJ2-1
V: TRBV9
D: TRBD2
size: NA

DNA: TGCGCCAGCAGCTTAGGGGACAGGGCCACAGATACGCAGTATTTT
CDR3: CASSLGDRATDTQYF
J: TRBJ2-3
V: TRBV5-1
D: TRBD1
size: NA